This entry features one T cell receptor beta chain sequence. Antigen: not known. The data stem from a study of T cells in Graves' hyperthyroidism and ophthalmopathy. Regarding the study as a whole: The model forecast ophthalmopathy, anticipating it by a median around 6.5 months before onset. Blood also carried most thyroid clonotypes expanded above 0.001. Stable hyperthyroidism was told apart from ophthalmopathy by a model built on 13 V-J features.

Researchers took RNA transcripts and amplified the TCR beta CDR3 regions from them. TCR CDR3 regions were first amplified by RT-PCR with HTBI primers. TCRdb processed the multiplex PCR reads anew with MiXCR; each CDR3 protein has one entry. The data contain 480,000 or so distinct CDR3 sequences, 40% to 55% of them singletons. The material sequenced was peripheral blood or thyroid tissue (not recorded which). The receptor was derived from an adult woman with Graves' disease, either hyperthyroidism or ophthalmopathy (not recorded which).

The CDR3 sequence: CASSQNPGADYGYTF. In nucleotides, the CDR3 is TGCGCCAGCAGCCAAAATCCAGGGGCGGACTATGGCTACACCTTC. The chain has TRBV4-3 and TRBJ1-2; tentative D call: TRBD1 (6 bases). Germline V gene data show CDR1 as LGHNA and CDR2 as YSLEER. The germline V and J ends were trimmed by 2 bases and 3 bases, with 13 bases remaining between them. This CDR3 spans 15 amino acids.